The present entry profiles one TCR beta chain with its context. Its antigen is unidentified. Study processing details: ImmunoSEQ supplied junction-only sequences lacking quality scores, so filtering was different. TCRdb's table, derived via immunoSEQ multiplex PCR, lists solely in-frame clones and lacks some. V, J and clone size reflect that table, while D and trimming were determined from the DNA. Of 1.4 million or so clones in the sample, 98% were seen once. The sample is drawn from a study of shared clonotypes between healthy human individuals. Study conclusions and caveats: The donor pool, a small one, limited the genetic and exposure-history diversity represented.

Germline assignment: CDR1 MDHEN and CDR2 SYDVKM. The V gene lost 2 bases and the J gene lost 8 bases, with 9 bases spanning the gap. The CDR3 covers 12 residues. The sequencing sample was made of naive CD4+ T cells sorted from blood. Subset in this sample: CD45RA+ positively selected. This clonotype was obtained from a young man in good health. The genes are TRBV28 and TRBJ1-1; maybe TRBD1 (5 bases). The CDR3 reads CASSLDSVEAFF. CDR3 nucleotides: TGTGCCAGCAGTTTAGACAGCGTAGAAGCTTTCTTT. Filled out from reference TRBV28 and TRBJ1-1, the complete variable domain reads DVKVTQSSRYLVKRTGEKVFLECVQDMDHENMFWYRQDPGLGLRLIYFSYDVKMKEKGDIPEGYSVSREKKERFSLILESASTNQTSMYLCASSLDSVEAFFGQGTRLTVV.